The TCR beta chain under discussion was sequenced for a study of blood T cell repertoires in COVID-19. Study as a whole: T cells, B-cell-depleted T cells, or PBMCs provided the cDNA or gDNA that served as material.

The CDR3 is made up of 14 amino acids. Germline V gene sequence: CDR1 MDHEN, CDR2 SYDVKM. V shed 7 bases and J shed 7 bases, with 19 bases lying between them. Methods used by the authors: The assay estimated nucleated cells by amplifying reference gene primers. Libraries were prepared by immunoSEQ multiplex PCR; TCRdb keeps only in-frame clonotypes and omits some of them. V and J calls plus clone size are reproduced from that table; the DNA served to infer D and trimming. The sample lists around 250,000 clones; 65% to 90% were seen once. The rearrangement uses TRBV28 and TRBJ1-1; D ambiguous. This sequence originates from a man aged 45-60 years with active or convalescent COVID-19. The sample taken for sequencing was peripheral blood. This CDR3 reads CASIYGGKHGEAFF. The CDR3 nucleotides read TGTGCCAGCATTTATGGAGGGAAACATGGTGAAGCTTTCTTT.